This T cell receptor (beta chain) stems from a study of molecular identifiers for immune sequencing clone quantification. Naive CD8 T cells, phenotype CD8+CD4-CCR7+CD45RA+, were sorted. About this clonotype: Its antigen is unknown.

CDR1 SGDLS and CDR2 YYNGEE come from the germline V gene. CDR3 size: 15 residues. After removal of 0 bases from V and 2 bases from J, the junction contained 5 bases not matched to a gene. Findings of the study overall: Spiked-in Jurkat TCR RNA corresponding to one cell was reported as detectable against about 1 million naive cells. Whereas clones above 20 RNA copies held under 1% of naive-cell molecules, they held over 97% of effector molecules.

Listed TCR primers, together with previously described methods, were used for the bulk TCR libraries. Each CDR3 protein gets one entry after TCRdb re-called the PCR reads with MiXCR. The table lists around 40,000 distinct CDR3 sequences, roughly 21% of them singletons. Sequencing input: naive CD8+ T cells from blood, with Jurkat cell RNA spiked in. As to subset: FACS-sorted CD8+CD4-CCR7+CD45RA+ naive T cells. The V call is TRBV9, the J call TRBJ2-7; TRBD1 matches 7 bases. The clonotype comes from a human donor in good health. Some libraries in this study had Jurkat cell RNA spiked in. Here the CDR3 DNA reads TGTGCCAGCAGCGTAGACGTCGGGACAGCCTACGAGCAGTACTTC. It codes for CASSVDVGTAYEQYF. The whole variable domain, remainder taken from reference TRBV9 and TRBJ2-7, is DSGVTQTPKHLITATGQRVTLRCSPRSGDLSVYWYQQSLDQGLQFLIQYYNGEERAKGNILERFSAQQFPDLHSELNLSSLELGDSALYFCASSVDVGTAYEQYFGPGTRLTVT.